This entry is about one T cell receptor beta chain. What antigen it recognizes has not been identified. The input lacks base qualities; no much larger clone sits a single base away. Thawed PBMCs were FACS-sorted into unstimulated Tregs (CD4+CD25+CD127-), CD4+ non-Tregs (CD4+CD25-), CD4 cells and CD8 cells. Thawed PBMCs were rested overnight at 37 degrees C with around 200 IU/ml IL-2 before Treg sorting. Blood from healthy controls was obtained either as purchased buffy coats or from healthy volunteers. Healthy control blood was processed to PBMCs with a Ficoll density gradient and then cryopreserved, whereas patient PBMCs were collected both before and after transplant. This specimen belongs to a study of Tregs in tolerant kidney transplant recipients (dated by TCRdb to about 2019). About the full investigation: The study applied TCRbeta sequencing to find donor-specific regulatory T cells before combined kidney and bone marrow transplantation and then followed those same cells after transplant. Several methods of expanding Tregs specific for an allogeneic donor were compared by TCRbeta repertoire sequencing in a few healthy controls.

What the authors observed across the whole study: Expanding Tregs with activated donor B cells appeared to identify the most biologically relevant and donor-specific TCRbeta repertoire. Although technical replication error seemed to be minimal, the question of biological reproducibility was not addressed directly. The study was constrained by small patient numbers, and validation of the findings is required in larger populations and under other immunosuppression protocols.

For TCRbeta CDR3 sequencing, genomic DNA from the sorted cells was extracted using the QIAGEN DNeasy Blood and Tissue Kit. High-throughput TCRbeta CDR3 sequencing, including PCR amplification with bias correction and internal controls, was performed commercially through immunoSEQ. From the authors' description of their analysis: Unique productive TCRbeta sequences were defined by CDR3 nucleotide sequence where primers matched, otherwise by CDR3 amino acid sequence with Vbeta and Jbeta genes. To correct sorting error, sequences shared between sorted populations at a frequency ratio of 2:1 or less were removed; the rest were assigned to the higher population. A sequence was defined as donor-reactive if the sequence was expanded at least 5-fold in CFSE-low cells compared with unstimulated cells and had a frequency of at least 0.01% in CFSE-low cells. Jensen-Shannon divergence calculated on the top 100 TCRbeta sequences ranked by frequency was used to measure repertoire divergence. When a sample had multiple sequencing runs, each run was corrected for sorting error separately and the runs were then pooled. In its TCRdb copy, this immuneACCESS table keeps in-frame sequences only and misses some clones. Where compared with another copy, unresolved V genes explain less than half of these, and the others have no known cause. From that table come the V and J calls and clone size; the DNA was used to work out D and trimming. This sample has tens of thousands of clones in its table, and around 90% of those were observed once. Clones ranked in the top ten supply 0.55% to 0.85% of the sample.

The receptor comes from a human donor in good health. Sequenced: Tregs from blood.

The bases are TGTGCCGTAAGTGCAGGGATTAACTATGGCTACACCTTC. It encodes CAVSAGINYGYTF. The chain uses TRBV6-1 and TRBJ1-2; TRBD1 is perhaps the D gene, given 5 matching bases. From cysteine to phenylalanine, the CDR3 is 13 amino acids long. The sequence is cut down to CDR3 DNA, 39 bases in frame from base 1. The germline V gene supplies CDR1 MNHNS and CDR2 SASEGT. The junction shows trimming of 11 bases on V and 1 base on J, plus 14 bases between the germline ends.